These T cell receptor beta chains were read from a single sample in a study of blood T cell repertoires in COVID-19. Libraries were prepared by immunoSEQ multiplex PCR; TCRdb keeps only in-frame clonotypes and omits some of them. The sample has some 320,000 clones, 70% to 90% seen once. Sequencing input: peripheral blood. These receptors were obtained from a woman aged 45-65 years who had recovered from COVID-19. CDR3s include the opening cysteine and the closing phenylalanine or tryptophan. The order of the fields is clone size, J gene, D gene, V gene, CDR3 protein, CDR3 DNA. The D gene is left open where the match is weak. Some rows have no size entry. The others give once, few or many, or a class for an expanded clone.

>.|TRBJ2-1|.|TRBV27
CASSLSRDSSNEQFF
TGTGCCAGCAGTTTATCTCGGGACTCTTCAAATGAGCAGTTCTTC
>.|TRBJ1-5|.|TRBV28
CASTTFTLDIVNQPQHF
TGTGCCAGCACTACTTTTACCCTGGACATTGTGAATCAGCCCCAGCATTTT
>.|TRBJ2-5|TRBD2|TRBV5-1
CASSLGLAVQETQYF
TGCGCCAGCAGCCTCGGACTAGCGGTTCAAGAGACCCAGTACTTC
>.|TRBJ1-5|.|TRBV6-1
CASSDLSNQPQHF
TGTGCCAGCAGTGATCTTAGCAATCAGCCCCAGCATTTT
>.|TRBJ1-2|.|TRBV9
CASSVGGGDGYTF
TGTGCCAGCAGCGTAGGGGGCGGAGATGGCTACACCTTC
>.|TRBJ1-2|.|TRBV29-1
CSVVQNYGYTF
TGCAGCGTTGTACAGAACTATGGCTACACCTTC
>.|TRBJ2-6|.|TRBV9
CASSPGNSGANVLTF
TGTGCCAGCAGCCCCGGGAACTCTGGGGCCAACGTCCTGACTTTC
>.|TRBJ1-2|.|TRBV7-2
CATSQGDRRGYTF
TGTGCCACCTCCCAAGGGGATAGAAGAGGCTACACCTTC
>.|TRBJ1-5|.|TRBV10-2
CAAGEGNQPQHF
TGCGCCGCTGGGGAGGGAAATCAGCCCCAGCATTTT
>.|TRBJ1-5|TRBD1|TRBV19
CASIRTGSNQPQHF
TGTGCCAGTATTCGGACAGGGAGCAATCAGCCCCAGCATTTT
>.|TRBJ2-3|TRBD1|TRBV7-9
CASSPYRGPPRPDTQYF
TGTGCCAGCAGCCCGTACAGGGGGCCGCCGCGCCCAGATACGCAGTATTTT
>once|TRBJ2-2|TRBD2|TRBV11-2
CASSPRLAQNTGELFF
TGTGCCAGCAGCCCAAGACTAGCACAGAACACCGGGGAGCTGTTTTTT
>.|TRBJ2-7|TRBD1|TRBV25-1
CASTEAGTGSYEQYF
TGTGCCAGCACGGAGGCCGGGACAGGGTCCTACGAGCAGTACTTC
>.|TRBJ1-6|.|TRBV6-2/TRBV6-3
CASSRTAEPLHF
TGTGCCAGCAGTCGGACTGCAGAACCCCTCCACTTT